This T cell receptor beta chain was profiled in a study of shared clonotypes between healthy human individuals. Whole-study results and caveats: Several donors showed sharing of approximately 4.7% of naive CD4 clonotypes.

Looked up from germline, CDR1 is SGHTA and CDR2 is FQGNSA. The CDR3 is made up of 16 amino acids. Trimming cost V 5 bases and J 3 bases; bases outside gene matches: 8. This clone was seen just once. Its specificity is unknown. The protocol was immunoSEQ multiplex PCR, while the TCRdb copy is restricted to in-frame clones and leaves out a portion. The sample comprises over a million clones, 95% to 97% of which are singletons, and 0.95% to 1.5% rests with the top ten. This receptor was obtained from a man between 25 and 39 years old in good health. The sequenced sample was naive CD4+ T cells sorted from blood. Subset here: CD45RA+ positively selected. This chain joins TRBV7-2 and TRBJ2-1, with 9 bases that match TRBD2. CDR3 protein: CASSPYSSGVYNEQFF. The DNA for the CDR3 is TGTGCCAGCAGCCCCTATTCTAGCGGGGTCTACAATGAGCAGTTCTTC.